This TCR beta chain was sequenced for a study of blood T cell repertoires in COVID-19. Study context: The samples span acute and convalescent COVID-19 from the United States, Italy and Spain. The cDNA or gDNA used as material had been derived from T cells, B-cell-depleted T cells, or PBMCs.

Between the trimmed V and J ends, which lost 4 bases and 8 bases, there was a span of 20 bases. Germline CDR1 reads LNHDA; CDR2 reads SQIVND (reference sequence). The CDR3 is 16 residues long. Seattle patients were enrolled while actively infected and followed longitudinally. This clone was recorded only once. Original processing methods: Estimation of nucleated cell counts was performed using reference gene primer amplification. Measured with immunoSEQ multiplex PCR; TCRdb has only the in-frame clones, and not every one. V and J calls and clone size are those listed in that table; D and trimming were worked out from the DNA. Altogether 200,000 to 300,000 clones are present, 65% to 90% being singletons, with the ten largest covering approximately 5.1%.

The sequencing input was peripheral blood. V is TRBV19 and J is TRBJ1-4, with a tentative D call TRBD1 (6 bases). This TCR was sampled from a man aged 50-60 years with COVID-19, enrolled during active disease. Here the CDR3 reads CASSTSPAGVGEKLFF. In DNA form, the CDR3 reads TGTGCCAGTAGTACCTCGCCGGCAGGGGTCGGCGAAAAACTGTTTTTT. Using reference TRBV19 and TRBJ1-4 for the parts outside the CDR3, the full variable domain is DGGITQSPKYLFRKEGQNVTLSCEQNLNHDAMYWYRQDPGQGLRLIYYSQIVNDFQKGDIAEGYSVSREKKESFPLTVTSAQKNPTAFYLCASSTSPAGVGEKLFFGSGTQLSVL.